This T cell receptor (beta chain) was observed in a study of T cells in Graves' hyperthyroidism and ophthalmopathy (dated by TCRdb to 2018 to 2020). For the wider study: To identify distinguishing TCR V-J signatures, a discovery cohort of about 95 patients was used, comprising approximately 40 with Graves' ophthalmopathy and approximately 58 with stable Graves' hyperthyroidism. Prospective prediction of ophthalmopathy was tested in an independent validation cohort consisting of 18 hyperthyroidism patients and over 15 patients who later progressed to ophthalmopathy. The 90 to 100 discovery patients were randomly divided into training and test sets at a 7:3 ratio. The study also compared thyroid tissue and blood T-cell repertoires from over 5 Graves' hyperthyroidism patients. Following sampling, methimazole starting at 30 mg daily was given to hyperthyroidism patients, and high-dose intravenous methylprednisolone was given to ophthalmopathy patients. TCR Vbeta CDR3 sequencing of approximately 140 peripheral blood samples (roughly 41 ophthalmopathy, some 75 hyperthyroidism and approximately 17 progressor patients) is reported in the paper.

Amplification of TCR beta CDR3 regions was carried out from RNA transcripts. The TCR CDR3 was subjected to a first round of RT-PCR using the HTBI primer set and the Qiagen OneStep RT-PCR kit. Libraries were constructed in a second round of multiplex PCR, after which size selection and purification were performed. Libraries were sequenced paired-end with 100 bp reads on an Illumina HiSeq2000. On the study's bioinformatics: SOAPnuke was used to process the raw data, removing reads that contained adapters or uncalled bases, had a mean Phred below 15, or lacked an exact match to the constant primer or identifier. High-quality paired reads were merged with COPE v1.2.5, and unique nucleotide sequences were defined as clonotypes. MiTCR v1.1 was used to align clonotypes to the IMGT TRBV, TRBD and TRBJ reference segments. The analysis was restricted to V-J combinations with a frequency above 0.0001, which together covered 99.2% of the repertoires. A TCS score was defined as the ratio between F50 (clonal expansion) and ExV (chaos), using BLOSUM62-based TCRdist between CDR3 peptides within each V-J. Welch's t-statistics and random forest reduced around 510 V-J features to around 14, which were used in a naive Bayes classifier (R e1071). The similarity between thyroid and blood repertoires was quantified using the Morisita-Horn index. Using fastp at Q25 and MiXCR, TCRdb reprocessed the public reads and kept productive beta chains. One record per CDR3 amino acid sequence lists the most common genes and DNA. In this record, the V and J calls reflect TCRdb's handling and not the investigators' own analysis. The sample includes roughly 500,000 distinct CDR3 sequences, with about half observed a single time. Around 20% of the sample rests with the top ten.

Any patient with an uncontrolled infection, another autoimmune disease, pregnancy or lactation was excluded. Clinical symptoms, serum thyroxine and TRAb, thyroid ultrasound, and orbital computed tomography formed the basis for the diagnoses. Trizol reagent was used to extract total RNA, and RNA quality was then checked on an Agilent 2100 Bioanalyzer. V drops 5 bases and J drops 5 bases, leaving 16 bases in between. CDR1 is given as MDHEN and CDR2 as SYDVKM, both from the germline V gene. The CDR3 goes from the cysteine to the phenylalanine over 14 residues. Of all the DNA, just the CDR3 is kept, 42 bases in frame from base 1. Overall results and qualifications from the work: Most expanded thyroid clonotypes (frequency above 0.001) were also detected in blood, a finding suggesting that blood repertoires may reflect thyroid immune responses. Ophthalmopathy was separated from stable hyperthyroidism by a 13 V-J signature model, with approximately 85% sensitivity and about 81% specificity obtained in cross-validation and 80%/75% obtained in testing. Sample size was not statistically predetermined, and investigators were not blinded to group allocation. In validation, the model predicted progression to ophthalmopathy with roughly 66% sensitivity and roughly 72% specificity, a median of approximately 6.7 months before onset.

This clonotype was seen a handful of times. It lacks a known antigen. Per-base qualities were not stored, and no clone one base away is much larger. The sequenced sample was peripheral blood or thyroid tissue (not recorded which). The rearranged chain carries TRBV28 and TRBJ2-7, with TRBD2 as a weak D call on 6 bases. The origin of this receptor is an adult woman with Graves' disease, either hyperthyroidism or ophthalmopathy (not recorded which). The nucleotide sequence reads as follows: TGTGCCAGCAGTCTTCGACTAGAAGGGGACGAGCAGTACTTC. Its translation reads: CASSLRLEGDEQYF.